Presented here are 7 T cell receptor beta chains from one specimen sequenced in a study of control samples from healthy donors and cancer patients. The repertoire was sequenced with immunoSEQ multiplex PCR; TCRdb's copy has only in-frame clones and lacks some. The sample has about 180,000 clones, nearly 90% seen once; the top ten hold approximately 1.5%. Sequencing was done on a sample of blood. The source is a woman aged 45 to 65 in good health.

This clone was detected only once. CDR3 DNA: TGTGCCAGCAGCTTAGGACAGGGTTCGGCCTATAATTCACCCCTCCACTTT. Translated, it gives CASSLGQGSAYNSPLHF. The chain is built from TRBV13 and TRBJ1-6; tentative D call: TRBD1 (6 bases). The CDR3 is made up of 17 amino acids. Germline V lookup: CDR1 PRHDT, CDR2 FYEKMQ (reference sequence). Deletions cut 0 bases from V and 2 bases from J, with 11 bases between.

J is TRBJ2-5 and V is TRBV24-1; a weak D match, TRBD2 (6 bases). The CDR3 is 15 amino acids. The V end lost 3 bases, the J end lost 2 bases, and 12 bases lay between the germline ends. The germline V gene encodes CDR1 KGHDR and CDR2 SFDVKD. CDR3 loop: CATSDPGLRQETQYF. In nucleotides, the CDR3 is TGTGCCACCAGTGATCCGGGACTCCGGCAAGAGACCCAGTACTTC.

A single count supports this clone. In nucleotides, the CDR3 is TGTGCCAGCAGCACAACGGGACAGGGGGTATACACCATATATTTT. It codes for CASSTTGQGVYTIYF. The rearrangement uses TRBV9 and TRBJ1-3; TRBD1 matches 11 bases. Trimming at V came to 4 bases and at J to 8 bases, leaving 8 bases not matched to a gene. The CDR3 is made up of 15 amino acids. From germline, CDR1 is SGDLS and CDR2 YYNGEE.

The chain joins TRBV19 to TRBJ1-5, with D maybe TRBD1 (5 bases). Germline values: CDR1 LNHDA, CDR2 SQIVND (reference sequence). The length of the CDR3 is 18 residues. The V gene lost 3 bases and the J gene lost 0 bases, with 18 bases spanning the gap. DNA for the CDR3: TGTGCCAGTAGTATCACTGGGAGTTGGGGGGGTAGCAATCAGCCCCAGCATTTT. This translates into CASSITGSWGGSNQPQHF.

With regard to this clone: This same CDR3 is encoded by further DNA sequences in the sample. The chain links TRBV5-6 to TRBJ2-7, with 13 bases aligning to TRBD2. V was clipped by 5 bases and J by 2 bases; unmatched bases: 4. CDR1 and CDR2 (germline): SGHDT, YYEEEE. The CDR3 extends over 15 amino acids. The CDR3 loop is CASRLGLAGAYEQYF. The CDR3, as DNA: TGTGCCAGCAGACTCGGACTAGCGGGGGCCTACGAGCAGTACTTC.

The CDR3 loop reads CASSQGTGGLSGGYTF. CDR3 bases: TGTGCCAGCAGCCAAGGGACAGGGGGCCTCTCGGGCGGCTACACCTTC. The chain has TRBV3-1 (or the pseudogene TRBV3-2) and TRBJ1-2; 11 bases line up with TRBD1. The CDR3 covers 16 residues. With V trimmed by 1 base and J by 8 bases, 9 bases remained unmatched. The V gene's germline CDR1 is LGHDT and CDR2 YNNKEL (reference sequence).

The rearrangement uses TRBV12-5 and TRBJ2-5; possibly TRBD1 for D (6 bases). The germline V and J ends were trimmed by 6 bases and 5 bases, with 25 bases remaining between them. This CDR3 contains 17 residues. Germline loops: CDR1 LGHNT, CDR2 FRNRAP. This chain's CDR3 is CASGPATGQPVTETQYF. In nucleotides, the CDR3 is TGTGCTAGTGGCCCTGCTACCGGACAGCCCGTTACGGAGACCCAGTACTTC.